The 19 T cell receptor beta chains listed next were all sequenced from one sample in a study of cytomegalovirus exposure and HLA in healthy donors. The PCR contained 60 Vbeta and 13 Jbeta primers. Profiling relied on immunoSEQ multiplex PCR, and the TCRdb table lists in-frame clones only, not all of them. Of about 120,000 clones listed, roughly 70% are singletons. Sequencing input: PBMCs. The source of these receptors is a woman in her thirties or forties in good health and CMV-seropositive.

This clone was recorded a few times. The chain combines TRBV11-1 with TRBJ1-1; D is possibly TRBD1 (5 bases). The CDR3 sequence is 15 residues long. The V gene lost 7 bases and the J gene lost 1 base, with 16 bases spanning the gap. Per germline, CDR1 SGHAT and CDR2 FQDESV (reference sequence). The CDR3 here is CASTLGDTGNTEAFF. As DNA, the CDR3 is TGTGCCAGCACCCTAGGGGATACTGGGAACACTGAAGCTTTCTTT.

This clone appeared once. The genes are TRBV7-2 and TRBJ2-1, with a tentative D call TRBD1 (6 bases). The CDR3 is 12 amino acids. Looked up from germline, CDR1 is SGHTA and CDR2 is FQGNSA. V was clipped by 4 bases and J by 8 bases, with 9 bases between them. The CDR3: CASSSTGYEQFF. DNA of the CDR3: TGTGCCAGCAGCTCGACAGGCTATGAGCAGTTCTTC.

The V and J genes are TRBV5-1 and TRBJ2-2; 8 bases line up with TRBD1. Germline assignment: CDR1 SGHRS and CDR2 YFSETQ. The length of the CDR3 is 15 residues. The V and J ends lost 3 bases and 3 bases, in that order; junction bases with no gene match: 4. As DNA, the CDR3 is TGCGCCAGCAGCTCCCGGGACAGGCACACCGGGGAGCTGTTTTTT. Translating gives CASSSRDRHTGELFF. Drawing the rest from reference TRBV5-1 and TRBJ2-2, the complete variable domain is KAGVTQTPRYLIKTRGQQVTLSCSPISGHRSVSWYQQTPGQGLQFLFEYFSETQRNKGNFPGRFSGRQFSNSRSEMNVSTLELGDSALYLCASSSRDRHTGELFFGEGSRLTVL.

The CDR3 bases are TGTGCCAGCAGCCTCGAGACCCAGTACTTC. Its translation: CASSLETQYF. The chain combines TRBV7-9 with TRBJ2-5; D is unresolved. CDR1 SEHNR and CDR2 FQNEAQ come from the germline V gene (reference sequence). V gave up 5 bases and J gave up 5 bases, with 3 bases separating them. The CDR3 is 10 amino acids.

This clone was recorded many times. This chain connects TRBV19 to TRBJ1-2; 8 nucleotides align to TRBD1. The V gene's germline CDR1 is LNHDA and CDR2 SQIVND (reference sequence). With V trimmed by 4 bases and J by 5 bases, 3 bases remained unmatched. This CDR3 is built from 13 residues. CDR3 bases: TGTGCCAGTAGTACTCGGGACAGGTATGGCTACACCTTC. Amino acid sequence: CASSTRDRYGYTF.

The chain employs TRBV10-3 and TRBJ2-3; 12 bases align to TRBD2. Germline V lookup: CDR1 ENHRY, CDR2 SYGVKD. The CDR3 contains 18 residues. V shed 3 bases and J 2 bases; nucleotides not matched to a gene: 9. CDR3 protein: CAISDPSGREKDTDTQYF. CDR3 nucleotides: TGTGCCATCAGTGATCCTAGCGGGAGGGAAAAGGACACAGATACGCAGTATTTT.

The CDR3 coding sequence is TGTGCCTGGAGTGTAGGAGGGACTGGTTTTGGGTTGACCCAGTACTTC. Protein product: CAWSVGGTGFGLTQYF. The chain combines TRBV30 with TRBJ2-5; tentative D call: TRBD2 (6 bases). The CDR3 runs to 16 residues. Looked up from germline, CDR1 is GTSNPN and CDR2 is SVGIG (reference sequence). V dropped 0 bases and J dropped 7 bases, with 21 bases sitting between them.

The CDR3, as DNA: TGTGCCAGCAGCTTAGAGGGTGGGAGGGGTGAAGCTTTCTTT. Amino acids: CASSLEGGRGEAFF. V and J are TRBV7-9 and TRBJ1-1, with D perhaps matching TRBD1 (5 bases). Germline V CDR1 and CDR2: SEHNR, FQNEAQ (reference sequence). The CDR3 consists of 14 residues. The V end was cut by 1 base, the J end by 7 bases, with 13 bases between.

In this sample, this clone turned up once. The CDR3 loop reads CASSQEHGQGPYNEQFF. For the CDR3, the DNA is TGCGCCAGCAGCCAAGAGCATGGACAGGGGCCCTACAATGAGCAGTTCTTC. This sequence joins TRBV4-1 and TRBJ2-1; TRBD1 matches 9 bases. The CDR3 extends over 17 amino acids. The V segment lost 0 bases and the J segment 2 bases; nucleotides outside the gene matches: 5. CDR1 and CDR2 from the germline V gene are MGHRA and YSYEKL.

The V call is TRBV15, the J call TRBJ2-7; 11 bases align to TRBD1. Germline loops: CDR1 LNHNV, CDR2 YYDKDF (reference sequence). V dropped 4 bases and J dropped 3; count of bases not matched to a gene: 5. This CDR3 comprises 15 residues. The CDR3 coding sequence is TGTGCCACCAGCATGGGACAGGGGGTAATCTACGAGCAGTACTTC. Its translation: CATSMGQGVIYEQYF. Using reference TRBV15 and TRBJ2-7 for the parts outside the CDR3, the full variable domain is DAMVIQNPRYQVTQFGKPVTLSCSQTLNHNVMYWYQQKSSQAPKLLFHYYDKDFNNEADTPDNFQSRRPNTSFCFLDIRSPGLGDTAMYLCATSMGQGVIYEQYFGPGTRLTVT.

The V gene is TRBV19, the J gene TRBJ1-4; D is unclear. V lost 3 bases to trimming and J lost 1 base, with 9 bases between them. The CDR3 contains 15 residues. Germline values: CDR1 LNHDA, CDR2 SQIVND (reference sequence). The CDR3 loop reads CASSISAGTNEKLFF. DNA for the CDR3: TGTGCCAGTAGTATCTCCGCAGGAACTAATGAAAAACTGTTTTTT.

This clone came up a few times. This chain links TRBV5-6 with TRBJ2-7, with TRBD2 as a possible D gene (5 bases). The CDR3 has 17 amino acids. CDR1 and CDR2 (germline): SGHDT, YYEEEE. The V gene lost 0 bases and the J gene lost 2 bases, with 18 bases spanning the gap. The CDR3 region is CASSLGSGLINPYEQYF. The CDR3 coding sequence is TGTGCCAGCAGCTTGGGGTCCGGACTCATAAACCCCTACGAGCAGTACTTC.

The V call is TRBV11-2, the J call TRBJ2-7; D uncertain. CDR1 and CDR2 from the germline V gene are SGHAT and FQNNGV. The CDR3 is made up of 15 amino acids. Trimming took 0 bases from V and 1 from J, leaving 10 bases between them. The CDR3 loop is CASSLDPRYSYEQYF. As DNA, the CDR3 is TGTGCCAGCAGCTTAGATCCCCGCTATTCCTACGAGCAGTACTTC.

CDR3 coding DNA: TGTGCCAGTACCACTCCGGGACTCCCCTACAATGAGCAGTTCTTC. This sequence encodes CASTTPGLPYNEQFF. The J gene is TRBJ2-1, the V gene TRBV19; tentatively, D is TRBD2 (6 bases). The germline V and J ends were trimmed by 7 bases and 2 bases, with 15 bases remaining between them. Germline values: CDR1 LNHDA, CDR2 SQIVND (reference sequence). The CDR3 sequence is 15 residues long. Full variable domain (outside the CDR3, taken from reference TRBV19 and TRBJ2-1): DGGITQSPKYLFRKEGQNVTLSCEQNLNHDAMYWYRQDPGQGLRLIYYSQIVNDFQKGDIAEGYSVSREKKESFPLTVTSAQKNPTAFYLCASTTPGLPYNEQFFGPGTRLTVL.

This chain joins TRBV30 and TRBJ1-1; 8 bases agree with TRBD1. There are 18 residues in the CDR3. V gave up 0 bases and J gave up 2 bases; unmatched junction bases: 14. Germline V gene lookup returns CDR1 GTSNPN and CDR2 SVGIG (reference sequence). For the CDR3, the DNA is TGTGCCTGGAGTGTACTAGGTTACGACAGGGGCGGAAACACTGAAGCTTTCTTT. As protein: CAWSVLGYDRGGNTEAFF.

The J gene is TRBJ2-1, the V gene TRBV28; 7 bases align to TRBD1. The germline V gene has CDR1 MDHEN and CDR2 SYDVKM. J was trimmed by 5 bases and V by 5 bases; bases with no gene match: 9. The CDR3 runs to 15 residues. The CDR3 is CASSPTGDPHNEQFF. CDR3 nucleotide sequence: TGTGCCAGCAGTCCCACAGGGGACCCTCACAATGAGCAGTTCTTC.

The CDR3 reads CASRDPNRVVSAYGYTF. CDR3 DNA sequence: TGTGCCAGCAGGGACCCGAACAGGGTAGTGTCTGCCTATGGCTACACCTTC. The V gene is TRBV2, the J gene TRBJ1-2; D possibly corresponds to TRBD1 (6 bases). V shed 6 bases and J shed 4 bases, with 24 bases lying between them. The CDR3 totals 17 residues. Germline CDR1 is SNHLY and CDR2 is FYNNEI. Full variable domain (missing parts from reference TRBV2 and TRBJ1-2): EPEVTQTPSHQVTQMGQEVILRCVPISNHLYFYWYRQILGQKVEFLVSFYNNEISEKSEIFDDQFSVERPDGSNFTLKIRSTKLEDSAMYFCASRDPNRVVSAYGYTFGSGTRLTVV.

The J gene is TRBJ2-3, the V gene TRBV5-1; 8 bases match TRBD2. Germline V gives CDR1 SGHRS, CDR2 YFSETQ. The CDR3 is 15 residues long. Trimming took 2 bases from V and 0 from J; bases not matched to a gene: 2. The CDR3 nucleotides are TGCGCCAGCAGCTTTAGCGGGACTAGCACAGATACGCAGTATTTT. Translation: CASSFSGTSTDTQYF.

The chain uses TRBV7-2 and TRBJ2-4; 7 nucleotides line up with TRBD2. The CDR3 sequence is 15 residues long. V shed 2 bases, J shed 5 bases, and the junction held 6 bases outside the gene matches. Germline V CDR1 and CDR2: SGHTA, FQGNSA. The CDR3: CASSLFGRGQNIQYF. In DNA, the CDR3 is TGTGCCAGCAGCTTATTTGGGAGGGGCCAAAACATTCAGTACTTC.